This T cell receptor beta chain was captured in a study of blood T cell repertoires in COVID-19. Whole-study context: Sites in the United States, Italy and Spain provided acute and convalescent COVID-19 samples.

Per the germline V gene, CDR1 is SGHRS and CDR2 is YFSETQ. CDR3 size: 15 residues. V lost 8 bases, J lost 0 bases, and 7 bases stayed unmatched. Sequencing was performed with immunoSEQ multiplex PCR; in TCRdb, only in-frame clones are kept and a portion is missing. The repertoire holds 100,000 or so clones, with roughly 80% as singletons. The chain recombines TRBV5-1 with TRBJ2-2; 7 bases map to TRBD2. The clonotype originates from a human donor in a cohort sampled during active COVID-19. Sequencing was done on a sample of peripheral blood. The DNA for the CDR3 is TGCGCCAGTGAAAAGGGGACTACGAACACCGGGGAGCTGTTTTTT. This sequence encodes CASEKGTTNTGELFF.